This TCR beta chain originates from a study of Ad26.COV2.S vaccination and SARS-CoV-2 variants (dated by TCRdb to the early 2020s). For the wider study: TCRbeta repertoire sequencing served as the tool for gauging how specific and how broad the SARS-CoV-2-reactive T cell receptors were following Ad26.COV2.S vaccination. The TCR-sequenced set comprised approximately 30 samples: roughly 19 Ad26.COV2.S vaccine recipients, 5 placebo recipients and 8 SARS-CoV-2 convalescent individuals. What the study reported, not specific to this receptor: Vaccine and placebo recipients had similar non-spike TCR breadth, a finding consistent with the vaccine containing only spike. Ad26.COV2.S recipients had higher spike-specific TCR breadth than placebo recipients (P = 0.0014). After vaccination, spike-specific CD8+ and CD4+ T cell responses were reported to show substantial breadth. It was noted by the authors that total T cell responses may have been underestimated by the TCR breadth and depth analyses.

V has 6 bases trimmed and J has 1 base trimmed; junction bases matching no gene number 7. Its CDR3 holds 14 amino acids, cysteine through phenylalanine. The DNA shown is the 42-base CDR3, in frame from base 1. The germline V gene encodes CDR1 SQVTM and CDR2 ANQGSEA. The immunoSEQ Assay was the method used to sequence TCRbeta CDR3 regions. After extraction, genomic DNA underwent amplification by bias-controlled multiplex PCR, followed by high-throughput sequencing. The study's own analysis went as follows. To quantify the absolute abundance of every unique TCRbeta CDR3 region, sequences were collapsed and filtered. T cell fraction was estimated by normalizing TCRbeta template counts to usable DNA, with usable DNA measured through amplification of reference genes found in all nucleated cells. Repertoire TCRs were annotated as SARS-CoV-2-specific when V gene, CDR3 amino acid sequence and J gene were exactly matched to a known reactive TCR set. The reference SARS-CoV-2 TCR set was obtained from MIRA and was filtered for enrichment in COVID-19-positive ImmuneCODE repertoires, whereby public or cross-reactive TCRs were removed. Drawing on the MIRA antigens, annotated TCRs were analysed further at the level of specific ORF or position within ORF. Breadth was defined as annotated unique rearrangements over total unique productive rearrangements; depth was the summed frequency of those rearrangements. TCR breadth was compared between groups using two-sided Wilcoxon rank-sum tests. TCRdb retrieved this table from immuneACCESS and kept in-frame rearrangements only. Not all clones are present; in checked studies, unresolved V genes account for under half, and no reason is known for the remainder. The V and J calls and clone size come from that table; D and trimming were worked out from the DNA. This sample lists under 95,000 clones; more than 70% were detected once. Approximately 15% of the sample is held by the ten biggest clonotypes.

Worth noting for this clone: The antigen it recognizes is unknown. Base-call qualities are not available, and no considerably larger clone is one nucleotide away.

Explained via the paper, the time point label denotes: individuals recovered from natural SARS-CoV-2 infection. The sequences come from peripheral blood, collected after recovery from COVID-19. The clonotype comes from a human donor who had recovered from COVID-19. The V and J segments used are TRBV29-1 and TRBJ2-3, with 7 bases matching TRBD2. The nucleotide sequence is TGCAGCGTGGGAGGGGCAGTTCGCACAGATACGCAGTATTTT. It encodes CSVGGAVRTDTQYF.